This TCR beta chain was captured by sequencing in a study of T-cell memory formation after mild COVID-19. Barcoded TCR alpha and TCR beta cDNA libraries with UMIs came from 5'RACE using constant-segment primers. TCRdb reanalysed the 5' RACE reads using MiXCR and keeps one entry per CDR3 protein. Of approximately 570,000 distinct CDR3 sequences in the sample, under 20% were seen once. Looked up from germline, CDR1 is SGHRS and CDR2 is YFSETQ. The CDR3 is 15 amino acids. Germline trimming cut 4 bases from V and 3 bases from J; bases unmatched to any gene: 4. Only a few counts were recorded for this clonotype.

The chain joins TRBV5-1 to TRBJ2-2; the match to TRBD1 covers 9 bases. This clonotype was obtained from an adult woman who had mild COVID-19 (a few samples of this study predate the infection). Cell type and time point are not known. Input material: PBMCs or a T cell subset sorted from them (not recorded which). CDR3 region: CASSADRGYTGELFF. The CDR3 DNA reads TGCGCCAGCAGCGCCGACAGGGGGTACACCGGGGAGCTGTTTTTT.